This entry is about one T cell receptor (beta chain). Its antigen remains unknown. This entry comes from a study of cytomegalovirus exposure and HLA in healthy donors. Study findings and constraints: Rarity held for most TCR sequences, but there were some public TCRs that occurred in many donors.

The assay was immunoSEQ multiplex PCR, and TCRdb's table has in-frame clones only and misses some. The sample has hundreds of thousands of clones, around 86% seen once. The ends were cut back, 0 bases at V and 4 bases at J, with 9 bases in the middle. The CDR3 loop spans 15 amino acids. CDR1 is SNHLY and CDR2 is FYNNEI in the germline V gene. The clonotype originates from a woman between 18 and 30 years old in good health and CMV-seropositive. This sequence joins TRBV2 and TRBJ1-4, with no clear D. Sequenced sample: PBMCs. This CDR3 reads CASSEAAGFNEKLFF. DNA for the CDR3: TGTGCCAGCAGTGAAGCGGCGGGGTTTAATGAAAAACTGTTTTTT.